What follows are 25 T cell receptor beta chains derived from one specimen sequenced in a study of technical replicates of blood from a few donors. Sequencing used immunoSEQ multiplex PCR; TCRdb keeps in-frame clones, though not all of them. The sample carries more than 70,000 clones, just over 90% recorded once. Sequencing input: T cells isolated from PBMCs. The source is a human donor in good health.

The chain links TRBV29-1 to TRBJ2-3; weak D call: TRBD1 (5 bases). CDR3 length: 12 residues. Trimming shortened V by 7 bases and J by 4 bases, and 12 bases separated the two germline ends. Germline CDR1 and CDR2: SQVTM and ANQGSEA. CDR3 protein: CSARVGPDTQYF. The CDR3, as DNA: TGCAGCGCCCGGGTGGGGCCAGATACGCAGTATTTT.

This rearrangement joins TRBV7-8 to TRBJ1-3, with D tentatively TRBD1 (6 bases). CDR1 and CDR2 (germline): SGHVS, FQNEAQ. This CDR3 contains 18 residues. Trimming shortened V by 4 bases and J by 1 base, and 20 bases separated the two germline ends. The CDR3 region is CASSSTITGLGSGNTIYF. CDR3 DNA sequence: TGTGCCAGCAGCTCGACTATAACAGGGTTAGGGTCTGGAAACACCATATATTTT.

The rearrangement joins TRBV11-1 to TRBJ2-5, with 9 bases identical to TRBD1. Germline V lookup: CDR1 SGHAT, CDR2 FQDESV (reference sequence). J gave up 5 bases and V 0 bases, and 10 bases lay outside the gene matches. The CDR3 sequence is 17 residues long. In DNA form, the CDR3 reads TGTGCCAGCAGCTTAGCTCGCTGGGACAGGGCTATGGAGACCCAGTACTTC. Translated: CASSLARWDRAMETQYF. Using reference TRBV11-1 and TRBJ2-5 for the parts outside the CDR3, the full variable domain is EAEVAQSPRYKITEKSQAVAFWCDPISGHATLYWYRQILGQGPELLVQFQDESVVDDSQLPKDRFSAERLKGVDSTLKIQPAELGDSAMYLCASSLARWDRAMETQYFGPGTRLLVL.

The J gene is TRBJ1-6, the V gene TRBV27; D remains unclear. The germline CDR1 and CDR2 sequences are MNHEY and SMNVEV (reference sequence). There are 15 residues in the CDR3. Trimming removed 3 bases from V and 10 bases from J, with 16 bases in between. This CDR3 reads CASSLLEGPRSPLHF. The CDR3 DNA follows: TGTGCCAGCAGTTTGTTGGAGGGCCCCAGGTCACCCCTCCACTTT.

The chain is built from TRBV7-9 and TRBJ1-6, with TRBD1 matching 9 bases. The CDR3 contains 15 residues. V gave up 2 bases and J gave up 10 bases; unmatched junction bases: 6. Germline CDR1 is SEHNR and CDR2 is FQNEAQ (reference sequence). CDR3 bases: TGTGCCAGCAGCTTAAACAGGGGGCCTTGGTCACCCCTCCACTTT. Translating it yields CASSLNRGPWSPLHF. The full variable domain, rest sourced from reference TRBV7-9 and TRBJ1-6, is DTGVSQNPRHKITKRGQNVTFRCDPISEHNRLYWYRQTLGQGPEFLTYFQNEAQLEKSRLLSDRFSAERPKGSFSTLEIQRTEQGDSAMYLCASSLNRGPWSPLHFGNGTRLTVT.

Written as DNA, the CDR3 is TGTGCCACCAGCAGCCGGGACAGGGCCTACGAGCAGTACTTC. Its protein is CATSSRDRAYEQYF. The chain joins TRBV15 to TRBJ2-7, with TRBD1 identical over 9 bases. The V gene end was trimmed by 3 bases and the J gene end by 2 bases; junction bases not matched to a gene: 2. CDR1 and CDR2 from the germline V gene are LNHNV and YYDKDF (reference sequence). This CDR3 has 14 amino acids.

The chain has TRBV28 and TRBJ2-7; 8 nucleotides line up with TRBD1. The CDR3 consists of 15 residues. The junction had 10 bases not matched to a gene; V was cut back by 4 bases and J by 5 bases. The germline gives CDR1 MDHEN, CDR2 SYDVKM. The CDR3 nucleotides read TGTGCCAGCAGTTGGGGAGACAGGGGCACCGACGAGCAGTACTTC. Protein sequence: CASSWGDRGTDEQYF.

The CDR3 DNA follows: TGCAGCGTTGCGGCAGGGAAAGCCTATGGCTACACCTTC. It yields the protein CSVAAGKAYGYTF. V usage is TRBV29-1 and J usage is TRBJ1-2, with D possibly being TRBD1 (5 bases). V lost 4 bases to trimming and J lost 4 bases, with 13 bases between them. Germline CDR1 SQVTM, CDR2 ANQGSEA. This CDR3 is built from 13 residues.

The gene calls are TRBV9 and TRBJ2-3, with D perhaps TRBD1 (5 bases). The CDR3 loop spans 15 amino acids. Germline V gene sequence: CDR1 SGDLS, CDR2 YYNGEE. Trimming removed 1 base from V and 0 bases from J, with 9 bases in between. The CDR3 region has the DNA TGTGCCAGCAGCGTAACAGGACCCAGCACAGATACGCAGTATTTT. Protein product: CASSVTGPSTDTQYF.

The rearrangement links TRBV28 to TRBJ2-7; unclear D gene. V was cut by 3 bases and J by 7 bases, with 10 bases left in between. From germline, CDR1 is MDHEN and CDR2 SYDVKM. The CDR3 loop spans 12 amino acids. The CDR3 here is CASSFLVREQYF. The DNA of the CDR3 is TGTGCCAGCAGTTTTTTAGTTCGAGAGCAGTACTTC.

The J gene is TRBJ2-7, the V gene TRBV28, with TRBD1 as a possible D gene (6 bases). The CDR3 is 13 residues long. The V gene lost 5 bases and the J gene lost 3 bases, with 11 bases spanning the gap. The germline V gene encodes CDR1 MDHEN and CDR2 SYDVKM. The CDR3 sequence is CASSPTGYYEQYF. CDR3 bases: TGTGCCAGCAGTCCTACAGGGTACTACGAGCAGTACTTC.

The chain carries TRBV25-1 and TRBJ2-7; TRBD1 aligns across 8 bases. Trimming took 4 bases from V and 4 from J; bases not matched to a gene: 12. This CDR3 has 16 amino acids. The germline gives CDR1 MGHDK, CDR2 SYGVNS. CDR3 DNA sequence: TGTGCCAGCAGTGCCCTCGGGACAGGTCGGATATACGAGCAGTACTTC. Its protein is CASSALGTGRIYEQYF.

This clone was observed a single time. V gene TRBV20-1 combines with J gene TRBJ2-7; 8 nucleotides line up with TRBD2. J was trimmed by 4 bases and V by 6 bases; bases with no gene match: 2. The CDR3 has 11 amino acids. CDR1 is DFQATT and CDR2 is SNEGSKA in the germline V gene (reference sequence). CDR3 nucleotides: TGCAGTGCCCGACTAGCGTACGAGCAGTACTTC. It specifies CSARLAYEQYF.

V is TRBV4-1 and J is TRBJ1-5; possibly TRBD1 for D (5 bases). Per the germline V gene, CDR1 is MGHRA and CDR2 is YSYEKL. V was pared by 3 bases and J by 0 bases, with 9 bases between. The CDR3 length is 15 residues. CDR3 region: CASSHRDSSNQPQHF. CDR3 nucleotides: TGCGCCAGCAGCCATCGGGACTCTAGCAATCAGCCCCAGCATTTT.

This chain links TRBV5-1 with TRBJ2-7, with TRBD1 matching 12 bases. The CDR3 has 16 residues. The V gene end was trimmed by 3 bases and the J gene end by 3 bases; junction bases not matched to a gene: 7. CDR1 and CDR2 from the germline V gene are SGHRS and YFSETQ. Here the CDR3 reads CASSSGQGAGFYEQYF. DNA for the CDR3: TGCGCCAGCAGCTCGGGACAGGGGGCCGGTTTCTACGAGCAGTACTTC.

The chain is built from TRBV28 and TRBJ2-2; the match to TRBD2 covers 8 bases. The CDR3 extends over 14 amino acids. V was pared by 8 bases and J by 5 bases, with 7 bases of the junction left unmatched. Germline CDR1 and CDR2: MDHEN and SYDVKM. The CDR3 sequence: CASGAGLETGELFF. CDR3 bases: TGTGCCAGCGGCGCGGGACTAGAGACCGGGGAGCTGTTTTTT.

CDR3 region: CASSHASGRAGANVLTF. The CDR3 region has the DNA TGCGCCAGCAGCCATGCTAGCGGGAGGGCCGGGGCCAACGTCCTGACTTTC. The rearrangement joins TRBV4-1 to TRBJ2-6, with 12 bases that match TRBD2. The CDR3 has 17 amino acids. Germline lookup yields CDR1 MGHRA and CDR2 YSYEKL. V dropped 3 bases and J dropped 4; count of bases not matched to a gene: 4.

V and J are TRBV11-3 and TRBJ2-5; 8 positions match TRBD2. With V trimmed by 3 bases and J by 2 bases, 8 bases remained unmatched. This CDR3 is built from 16 residues. Per germline, CDR1 SGHNT and CDR2 YENEEA. The CDR3 nucleotides are TGTGCCAGCAGCTTTAGTTATAGCGGGGATCAAGAGACCCAGTACTTC. This encodes CASSFSYSGDQETQYF.

V is TRBV28 and J is TRBJ1-1, with 7 nucleotides matching TRBD1. The CDR3 is made up of 12 amino acids. The J segment lost 5 bases and the V segment lost 3 bases, leaving 0 bases of the junction unmatched. Germline V gene lookup returns CDR1 MDHEN and CDR2 SYDVKM. In DNA, the CDR3 is TGTGCCAGCAGTTTGGACAGGACTGAAGCTTTCTTT. Translated: CASSLDRTEAFF.

CDR3 residues: CASSFTPPSSYNEQFF. CDR3 DNA sequence: TGTGCCAGCAGTTTTACCCCTCCCAGCTCCTACAATGAGCAGTTCTTC. The chain employs TRBV28 and TRBJ2-1; no definite D call. This CDR3 region has 16 residues. CDR1 and CDR2 from the germline V gene are MDHEN and SYDVKM. Trimming removed 3 bases at V and 0 bases at J, with 12 bases between. Full variable domain (missing parts from reference TRBV28 and TRBJ2-1): DVKVTQSSRYLVKRTGEKVFLECVQDMDHENMFWYRQDPGLGLRLIYFSYDVKMKEKGDIPEGYSVSREKKERFSLILESASTNQTSMYLCASSFTPPSSYNEQFFGPGTRLTVL.

The V gene is TRBV6-4, the J gene TRBJ2-6; TRBD1 matches at 8 bases. The CDR3 contains 15 residues. Germline V gene lookup returns CDR1 MRHNA and CDR2 SNTAGT. Germline trimming cut 6 bases from V and 2 bases from J; bases unmatched to any gene: 3. CDR3: CASRRQGTGANVLTF. The CDR3 DNA follows: TGTGCCAGCAGACGACAGGGGACTGGGGCCAACGTCCTGACTTTC.

The chain employs TRBV29-1 and TRBJ2-7; 10 bases align to TRBD2. V lost 6 bases and J lost 4; bases outside the gene matches: 9. This CDR3 contains 14 residues. Germline values: CDR1 SQVTM, CDR2 ANQGSEA. CDR3 amino acids: CSVGLARASYEQYF. The CDR3 DNA sequence: TGCAGCGTGGGACTAGCGAGAGCATCGTACGAGCAGTACTTC.

This sequence joins TRBV7-7 and TRBJ2-3, with 11 bases matching TRBD2. The CDR3 extends over 19 amino acids. The ends lost 1 base at V and 2 bases at J; junction bases unmatched: 11. From germline, CDR1 is SSHAT and CDR2 FNYEAQ (reference sequence). The CDR3 sequence: CASSLEVGTSGSSTDTQYF. The DNA of the CDR3 is TGTGCCAGCAGCTTAGAAGTGGGTACTAGCGGGAGTTCCACAGATACGCAGTATTTT.

This chain links TRBV29-1 with TRBJ2-4; 9 nucleotides line up with TRBD1. Germline CDR1 is SQVTM and CDR2 is ANQGSEA. V gave up 0 bases and J gave up 8 bases; unmatched junction bases: 5. The CDR3 sequence is 14 residues long. CDR3 residues: CSVEEQGALDIQYF. In nucleotides, the CDR3 is TGCAGCGTTGAAGAACAGGGGGCTTTAGACATTCAGTACTTC. The full variable domain, completed using reference TRBV29-1 and TRBJ2-4, is SAVISQKPSRDICQRGTSLTIQCQVDSQVTMMFWYRQQPGQSLTLIATANQGSEATYESGFVIDKFPISRPNLTFSTLTVSNMSPEDSSIYLCSVEEQGALDIQYFGAGTRLSVL.

The rearrangement links TRBV4-1 to TRBJ2-6, with no clear D. The V gene lost 6 bases and the J gene lost 2 bases, with 5 bases spanning the gap. CDR3 size: 13 residues. The germline gives CDR1 MGHRA, CDR2 YSYEKL. CDR3 coding DNA: TGCGCCAGCAGACCGGCTGGGGCCAACGTCCTGACTTTC. This sequence encodes CASRPAGANVLTF.